Reported below is one TCR beta chain. No antigen is known for it. Splitting the CD4+ cells yielded a CD45RA+ naive subset and a CD45RA-negative memory subset. This sample is drawn from a study of shared clonotypes between healthy human individuals. Study summary: The donor pool was made up of two women and a few men aged 18 to 49. Study-wide results and limits: Blood alone was sampled, and tissue repertoires likely differ.

With 1 base removed from V and 5 bases from J, the gap between germline ends came to 11 bases. The CDR3 totals 15 residues. Germline V CDR1 and CDR2: SGHTA, FQGTGA. It was across several immunoSEQ plates that each subset's genomic DNA was evenly split. Sequencing was performed with immunoSEQ multiplex PCR; in TCRdb, only in-frame clones are kept and a portion is missing. The sample holds over a million clones, 75% to 85% seen once. The J gene is TRBJ2-2, the V gene TRBV7-3; D ambiguous. Specimen: memory CD4+ T cells from PBMCs. Stated subset: CD45RA-negative fraction. The receptor was derived from a man in his late teens or twenties in good health. Some clones in this sample may be carry-over from other donors' samples. The CDR3 loop is CASSLRLAGTGELFF. CDR3 sequence (DNA): TGTGCCAGCAGCTTAAGGCTGGCCGGTACCGGGGAGCTGTTTTTT.